This T cell receptor beta chain was recorded in a study of cytomegalovirus exposure and HLA in healthy donors. Study-level background: Samples from HLA-typed donors yielded approximately 88 million unique TCRs in an early data release.

Amplification used 60 Vbeta primers and 13 Jbeta primers. Profiled with immunoSEQ multiplex PCR; TCRdb holds only in-frame clones, not every one. The data show over 150,000 clones, nearly 80% seen once. Worth noting for this clone: Its cognate antigen is unknown.

CDR3 length equals 14 residues. The V gene end was trimmed by 1 base and the J gene end by 7 bases; junction bases not matched to a gene: 3. CDR1 and CDR2 from the germline V gene are SGHVS and FQNEAQ. Study-wide findings and caveats: There were some V segments, including TRBV6-2 and TRBV6-3, excluded as indistinguishable. The likely explanation for a cluster of highly shared sequence variants was sequencing artifact.

The chain uses TRBV7-8 and TRBJ2-1; 8 bases agree with TRBD2. The sequence derives from a man aged 25 to 40 in good health and CMV-seropositive. The sample taken for sequencing was PBMCs. The CDR3 here is CASSLESGRNEQFF. DNA for the CDR3: TGTGCCAGCAGCTTAGAGAGCGGGAGAAATGAGCAGTTCTTC.